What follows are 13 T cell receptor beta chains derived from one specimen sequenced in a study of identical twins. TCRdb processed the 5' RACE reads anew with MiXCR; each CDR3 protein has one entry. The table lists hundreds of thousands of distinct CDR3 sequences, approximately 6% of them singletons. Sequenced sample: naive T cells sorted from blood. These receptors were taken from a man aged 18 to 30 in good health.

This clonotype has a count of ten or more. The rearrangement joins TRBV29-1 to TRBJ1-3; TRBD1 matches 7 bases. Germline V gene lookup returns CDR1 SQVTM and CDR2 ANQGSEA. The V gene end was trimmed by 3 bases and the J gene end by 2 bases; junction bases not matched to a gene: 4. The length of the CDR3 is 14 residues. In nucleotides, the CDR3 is TGCAGCGTTGATAACAGGGGAGCTGGAAACACCATATATTTT. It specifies CSVDNRGAGNTIYF.

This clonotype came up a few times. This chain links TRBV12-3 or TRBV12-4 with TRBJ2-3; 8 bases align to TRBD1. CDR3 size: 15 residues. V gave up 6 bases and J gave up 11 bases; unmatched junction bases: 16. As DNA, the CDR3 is TGTGCCAGCAGCCTCGGACAGGGTCTTCCCTGGGGGCAGTATTTT. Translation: CASSLGQGLPWGQYF.

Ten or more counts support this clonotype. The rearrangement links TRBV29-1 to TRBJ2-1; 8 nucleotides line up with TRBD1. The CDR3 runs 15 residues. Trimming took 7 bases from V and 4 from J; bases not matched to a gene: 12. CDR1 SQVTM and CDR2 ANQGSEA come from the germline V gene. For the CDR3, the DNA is TGCAGCGCGCCCCCAACAGGGGGTCTATACAATGAGCAGTTCTTC. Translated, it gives CSAPPTGGLYNEQFF.

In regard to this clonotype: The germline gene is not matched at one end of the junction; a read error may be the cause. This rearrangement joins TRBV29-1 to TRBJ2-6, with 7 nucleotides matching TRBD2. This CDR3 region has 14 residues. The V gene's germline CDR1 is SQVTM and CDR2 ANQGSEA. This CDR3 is CSVESGAGTNVLTF. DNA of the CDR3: TGCAGCGTTGAAAGCGGGGCTGGGACCAACGTCCTGACTTTC.

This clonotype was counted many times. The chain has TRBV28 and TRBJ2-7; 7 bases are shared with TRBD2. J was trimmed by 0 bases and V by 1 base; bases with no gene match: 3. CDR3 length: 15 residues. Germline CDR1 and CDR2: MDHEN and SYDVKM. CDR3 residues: CASSLLGGSSYEQYF. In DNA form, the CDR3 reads TGTGCCAGCAGTTTATTGGGGGGGAGCTCCTACGAGCAGTACTTC.

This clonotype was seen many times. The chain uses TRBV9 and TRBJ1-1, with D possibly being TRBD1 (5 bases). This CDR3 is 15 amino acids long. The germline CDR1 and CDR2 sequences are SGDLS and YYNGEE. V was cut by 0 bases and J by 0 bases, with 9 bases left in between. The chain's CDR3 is CASSVGQGMNTEAFF. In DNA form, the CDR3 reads TGTGCCAGCAGCGTAGGGCAGGGCATGAACACTGAAGCTTTCTTT.

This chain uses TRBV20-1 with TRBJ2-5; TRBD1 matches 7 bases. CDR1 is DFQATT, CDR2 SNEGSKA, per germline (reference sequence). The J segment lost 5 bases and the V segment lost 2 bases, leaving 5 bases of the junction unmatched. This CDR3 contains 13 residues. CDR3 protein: CSARKTGSETQYF. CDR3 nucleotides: TGCAGTGCTAGAAAGACAGGGTCCGAGACCCAGTACTTC.

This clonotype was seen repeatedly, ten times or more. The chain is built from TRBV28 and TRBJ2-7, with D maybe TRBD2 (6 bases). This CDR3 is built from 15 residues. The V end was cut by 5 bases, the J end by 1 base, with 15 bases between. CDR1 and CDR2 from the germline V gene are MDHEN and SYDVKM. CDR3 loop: CASSERDWNSYEQYF. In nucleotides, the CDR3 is TGTGCCAGCAGTGAACGGGACTGGAATTCCTACGAGCAGTACTTC.

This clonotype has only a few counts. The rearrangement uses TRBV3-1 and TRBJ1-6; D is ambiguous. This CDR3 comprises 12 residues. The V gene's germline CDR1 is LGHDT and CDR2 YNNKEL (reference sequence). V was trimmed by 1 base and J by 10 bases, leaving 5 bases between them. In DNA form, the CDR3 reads TGTGCCAGCAGCCAAGCAAAGTCACCCCTCCACTTT. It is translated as CASSQAKSPLHF.

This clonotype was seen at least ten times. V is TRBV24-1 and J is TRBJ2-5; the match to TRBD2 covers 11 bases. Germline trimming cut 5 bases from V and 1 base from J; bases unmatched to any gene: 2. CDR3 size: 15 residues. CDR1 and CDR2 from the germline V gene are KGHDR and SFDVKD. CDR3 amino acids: CATSGTSGPQETQYF. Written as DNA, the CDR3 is TGTGCCACCAGTGGGACTAGCGGGCCCCAAGAGACCCAGTACTTC.

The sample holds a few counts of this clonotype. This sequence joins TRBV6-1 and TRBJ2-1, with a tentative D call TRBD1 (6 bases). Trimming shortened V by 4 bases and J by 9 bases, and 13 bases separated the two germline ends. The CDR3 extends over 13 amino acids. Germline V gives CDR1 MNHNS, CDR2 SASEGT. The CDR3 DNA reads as TGTGCCAGCAGTGGACTGGGGACATTTGAGCAGTTCTTC. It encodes CASSGLGTFEQFF.

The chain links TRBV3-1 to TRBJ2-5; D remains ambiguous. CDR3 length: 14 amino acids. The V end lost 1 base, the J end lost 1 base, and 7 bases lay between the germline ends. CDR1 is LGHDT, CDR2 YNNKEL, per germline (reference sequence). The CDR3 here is CASSQVFLQETQYF. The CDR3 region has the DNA TGTGCCAGCAGCCAAGTGTTCCTCCAAGAGACCCAGTACTTC.

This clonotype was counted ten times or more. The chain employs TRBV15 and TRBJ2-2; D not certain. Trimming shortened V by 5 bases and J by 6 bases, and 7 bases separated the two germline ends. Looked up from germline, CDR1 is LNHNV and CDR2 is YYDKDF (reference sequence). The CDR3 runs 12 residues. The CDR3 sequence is CATSGLPGELFF. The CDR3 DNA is TGTGCCACCAGCGGCCTTCCCGGGGAGCTGTTTTTT.